A selection of T cell receptor beta chains follows, all from one sample in a study of naive and memory T cell subsets. TCRdb processed the UMI-ligation and nested PCR reads anew with MiXCR; each CDR3 protein has one entry. This sample yields roughly 80,000 distinct CDR3 sequences, of which 9% are seen a single time; about 1.2% belongs to the top ten. The sequenced material came from naive CD8+ T cells from blood. The receptors were sampled from a human donor in good health. Each CDR3 is given without its conserved first and last residue. D genes are given only for firm matches.

V gene	D gene	CDR3 protein
TRBV7-9	TRBD2	ASSFGLGTSSLYEQY
TRBV4-1	TRBD2	ASSQEGGPGDTQY
TRBV6-6	.	ASSTYGADSNQPQH
TRBV2	.	ASRGPGRVDEQY
TRBV7-8	.	ASSLGAGPANEQF
TRBV28	TRBD1	ASTGQGLVKLF
TRBV28	.	ASTTGWGGTSYEQY
TRBV5-5	.	ASSPPGFGYEQY
TRBV14	TRBD2	ASSQGLGLLCADTQY
TRBV7-6	.	ASSLATERPNNEQF
TRBV4-1	TRBD2	ASSQDRRETHYEQY
TRBV24-1	TRBD2	ATSHGGDYNEQF
TRBV27	.	ASSLYGTYNEQF
TRBV14	.	ASSQGVDYTITDTQY
TRBV4-3	TRBD1	ASSKTGVRDEQY
TRBV4-3	.	ASSQDGDYTDTQY
TRBV27	.	ASSYGSLYGYT
TRBV3-1	.	ASSQEDRPSVNYGYT
TRBV7-9	TRBD2	ASSTSGSGYEQY
TRBV29-1	.	SVGVGAYEQY
TRBV6-2/TRBV6-3	TRBD2	ASSYPTSGRRSYEQY
TRBV2	.	ASSESPALGGNEQY
TRBV12-5	TRBD2	ASGLMSGRIAEQF
TRBV13	TRBD2	ASSRTSGRDTQY
TRBV6-1	.	ASSELGDSYEQY
TRBV19	.	ASSIDNSSNQPQH
TRBV7-6	.	ASSFRDRGSYNEQF
TRBV12-3/TRBV12-4	.	ASSLAPVSYNEQF
TRBV29-1	.	SVAPGSSNQPQH
TRBV7-9	.	ASSFQNTEAF
TRBV12-3/TRBV12-4	TRBD1	ASSLGGRDRLDTQY
TRBV7-8	TRBD2	ASSLRTSGAPYEQY
TRBV2	TRBD1	ASSEVAGTGSLRVY
TRBV3-1	TRBD1	ASSQETGEAETQY
TRBV27	.	ASSLSWGTEAF
TRBV5-1	.	ASSLAGQPHEQY
TRBV7-9	TRBD2	ASSLAVAGGNEQF
TRBV28	.	ASRAGYVQPQH
TRBV20-1	.	SRRDLKVHEQY
TRBV28	.	ASSFPGRSSQPQH
TRBV28	.	ASRALANEQY
TRBV6-2/TRBV6-3	.	ASSYSNTNQPQH
TRBV24-1	.	ATSDLLGPDTQY
TRBV20-1	TRBD1	SARDREGYT
TRBV27	TRBD1	ASKQGQDSNNEQF
TRBV29-1	TRBD1	SVEGGTGTDTQY
TRBV4-1	TRBD1	ASSHPIGTATDTQY
TRBV28	.	ASRGLVAIGGQF
TRBV27	.	ASSSWTQSTDTQY
TRBV6-5	.	ASSFNRGSYNEQF
TRBV29-1	TRBD1	SVDKTGIGEQY
TRBV12-5	.	ASGLGQDQETQY
TRBV5-5	.	ATAGQPNTEAF